This TCR beta chain derives from a study of CD8 T cells in ankylosing spondylitis. Study-wide points: About 8 highly homologous variants made up a TCR beta motif, and this motif appeared characteristic of ankylosing spondylitis blood. Disease-linked clones were CD8+ and relatively rare in peripheral blood.

In the case of this clonotype: Its antigen is undetermined.

In germline, CDR1 is LGHNA, CDR2 YSLEER. V dropped 3 bases and J dropped 7 bases, with 7 bases sitting between them. The CDR3 sequence is 12 residues long. Making use of molecular barcodes, quantitative 5'-RACE generated TCR beta libraries. One entry per CDR3 protein results from TCRdb running MiXCR on the 5' RACE reads. The table has around 770,000 distinct CDR3 sequences, 15% to 20% seen once. The receptor comes from a male donor with ankylosing spondylitis. The chain employs TRBV4-3 and TRBJ2-1, with no clear D. Source material: blood, either unsorted or a sorted T cell fraction (not recorded which). CDR3 bases: TGCGCCAGCAGCCAGGCTAGGAATGAGCAGTTCTTC. This encodes CASSQARNEQFF.